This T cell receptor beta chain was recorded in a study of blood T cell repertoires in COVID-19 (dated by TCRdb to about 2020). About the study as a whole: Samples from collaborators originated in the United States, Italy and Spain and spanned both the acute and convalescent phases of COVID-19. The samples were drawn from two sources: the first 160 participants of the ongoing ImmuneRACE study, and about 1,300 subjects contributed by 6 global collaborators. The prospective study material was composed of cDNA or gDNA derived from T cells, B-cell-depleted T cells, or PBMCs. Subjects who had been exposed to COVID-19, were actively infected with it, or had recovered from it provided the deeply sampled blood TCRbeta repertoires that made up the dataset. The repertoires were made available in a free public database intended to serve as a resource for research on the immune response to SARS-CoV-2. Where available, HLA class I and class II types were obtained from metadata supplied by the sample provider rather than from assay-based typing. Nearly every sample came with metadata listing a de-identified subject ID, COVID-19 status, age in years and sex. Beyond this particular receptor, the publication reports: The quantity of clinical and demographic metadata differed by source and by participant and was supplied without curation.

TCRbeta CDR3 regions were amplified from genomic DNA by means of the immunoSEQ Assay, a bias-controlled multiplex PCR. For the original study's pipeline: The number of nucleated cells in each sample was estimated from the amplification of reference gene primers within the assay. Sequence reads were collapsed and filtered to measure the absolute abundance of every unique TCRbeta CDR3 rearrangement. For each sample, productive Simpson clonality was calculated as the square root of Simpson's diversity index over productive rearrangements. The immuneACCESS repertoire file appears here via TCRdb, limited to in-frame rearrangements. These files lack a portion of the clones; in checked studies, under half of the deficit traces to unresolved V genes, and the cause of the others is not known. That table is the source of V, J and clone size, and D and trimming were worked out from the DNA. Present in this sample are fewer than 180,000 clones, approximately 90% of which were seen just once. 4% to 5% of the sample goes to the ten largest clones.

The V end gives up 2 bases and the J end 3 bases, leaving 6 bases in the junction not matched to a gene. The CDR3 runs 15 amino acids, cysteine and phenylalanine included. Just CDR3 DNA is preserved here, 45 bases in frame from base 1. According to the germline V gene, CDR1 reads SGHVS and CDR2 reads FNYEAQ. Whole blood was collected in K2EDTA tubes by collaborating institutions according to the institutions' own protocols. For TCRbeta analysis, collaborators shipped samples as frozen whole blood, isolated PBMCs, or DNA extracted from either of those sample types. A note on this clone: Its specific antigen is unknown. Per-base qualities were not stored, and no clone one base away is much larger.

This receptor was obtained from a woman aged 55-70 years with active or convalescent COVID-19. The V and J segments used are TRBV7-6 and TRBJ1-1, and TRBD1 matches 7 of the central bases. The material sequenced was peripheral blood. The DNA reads TGTGCCAGCAGCTTATTTACAGGGGAGGACACTGAAGCTTTCTTT. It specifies CASSLFTGEDTEAFF.